This entry lists 14 T cell receptor beta chains sequenced from one sample in a study of T cell clonality in common variable immunodeficiency. Sequencing used immunoSEQ multiplex PCR; TCRdb keeps in-frame clones, though not all of them. The sample presents more than 35,000 clones, none singletons. The sample was peripheral blood mononuclear cells. Receptor source: a person between 18 and 69 years old in good health.

The sample holds many counts of this clone. The CDR3 end falls 3 residues outside the read, so it is completed with the germline J gene. The J gene is TRBJ2-1, the V gene TRBV20-1; weak D call: TRBD2 (6 bases). CDR1 and CDR2 from the germline V gene are DFQATT and SNEGSKA (reference sequence). The CDR3 sequence is 12 residues long. Trimming stripped 3 bases from V and 5 bases from J, with 8 bases between. The CDR3 loop reads CSARRRDNEQFF. The CDR3 DNA, read in part, is TGCAGTGCTAGGAGGAGGGACAATGAG.

This clone is medium-sized (0.01 to 0.1%) in the sample. The CDR3 end is not reached by the read, which stops 3 residues before it; the germline J gene fills it in. The rearrangement uses TRBV15 and TRBJ1-1; 11 bases are a match to TRBD1. Trimming at V came to 0 bases and at J to 2 bases, leaving 5 bases not matched to a gene. Per the germline V gene, CDR1 is LNHNV and CDR2 is YYDKDF (reference sequence). The CDR3 runs to 17 residues. The CDR3 spells CATSRDRDRGFNTEAFF. The CDR3 DNA, read in part, is TGTGCCACCAGCAGAGACCGGGACAGGGGGTTTAACACTGAA. The complete variable domain, with remaining parts taken from reference TRBV15 and TRBJ1-1, reads DAMVIQNPRYQVTQFGKPVTLSCSQTLNHNVMYWYQQKSSQAPKLLFHYYDKDFNNEADTPDNFQSRRPNTSFCFLDIRSPGLGDTAMYLCATSRDRDRGFNTEAFFGQGTRLTVV.

In regard to this clone: This probably arose from a read error, given a far larger clone one base away. The sequenced CDR3 bases are TGTGCCAGCAGCTTATGGCGGGCAGCTAATGAAAAG. Translated: CASSLWRAANEK. The entire CDR3 sequence reads CASSLWRAANEKLFF. This chain uses TRBV7-8 with TRBJ2-2; possible D gene TRBD2, 5 bases. The CDR3 is cut off 3 residues early in the read; its end comes from the germline J gene. Germline-derived CDR1 and CDR2 are SGHVS and FQNEAQ. CDR3 length: 15 amino acids.

Many counts were recorded for this clone. Coverage ceases 3 residues before the CDR3 finishes, and the germline J gene fills in the end. This chain links TRBV19 with TRBJ2-1, with TRBD2 identical over 14 bases. J was trimmed by 9 bases and V by 3 bases; bases with no gene match: 4. CDR1 is LNHDA and CDR2 is SQIVND in the germline V gene (reference sequence). The CDR3 runs to 15 residues. The CDR3 here is CASSIGLAGGTEQFF. The part of the CDR3 DNA that was read is TGTGCCAGTAGTATCGGACTAGCGGGAGGCACTGAG.

In this sample, this clone turned up many times. The DNA ends 3 residues before the CDR3 does, and the rest of the CDR3 is filled in from the germline J gene. This rearrangement joins TRBV6-4 to TRBJ2-1, with 12 bases fitting TRBD2. V lost 0 bases and J lost 6; bases outside the gene matches: 6. This CDR3 region has 17 residues. The germline gives CDR1 MRHNA, CDR2 SNTAGT. CDR3 DNA (partial): TGTGCCAGCAGTGACTCGGCTAGCGGGGGGGGGCCCAATGAG. Protein sequence: CASSDSASGGGPNE. The complete CDR3 sequence is CASSDSASGGGPNEQFF.

A few counts support this clone. The observed sequence ends 3 residues before the CDR3 terminus, with the missing tail filled in from the germline J gene. The chain has TRBV20-1 and TRBJ2-1; a weak D match, TRBD2 (6 bases). Germline V gene lookup returns CDR1 DFQATT and CDR2 SNEGSKA (reference sequence). Trimming took off 1 base at V and 8 bases at J, with 15 bases between the two ends. This CDR3 spans 14 amino acids. The CDR3 is CSARVEGGWDEQFF. The sequenced CDR3 bases are TGCAGTGCTAGAGTTGAAGGAGGGTGGGATGAG.

There are many counts of this clone. CDR3 in amino acids: CASSLTAPGNTIYF. Incomplete CDR3 DNA: TGTGCCAGCAGCTTGACTGCTCCTGGAAACACC. This chain links TRBV11-2 with TRBJ1-3; no clear D. The sequence runs out 3 residues before the end of the CDR3; the remainder is reconstructed from the germline J gene. Germline assignment: CDR1 SGHAT and CDR2 FQNNGV. This CDR3 contains 14 residues. Trimming pared 3 bases from V and 2 bases from J, leaving 8 bases between.

This clone was seen ten or more times. The read ends 3 residues before the CDR3 terminus; that terminus is restored from the germline J gene. The chain joins TRBV2 to TRBJ1-6; 11 nucleotides align to TRBD1. V trimming: 5 bases; J trimming: 11 bases; junction bases outside the gene matches: 5. CDR1 is SNHLY and CDR2 is FYNNEI in the germline V gene. The CDR3 extends over 14 amino acids. CDR3 DNA (partial): TGTGCCAGCAGTCCCGGGACAGGGGGGGCACCC. Its translation: CASSPGTGGAP. The CDR3 as a whole reads CASSPGTGGAPLHF.

This clone was observed many times. Read sequence stops 3 residues before the CDR3 end, and the germline J gene provides the missing end. The chain links TRBV27 to TRBJ2-4, with D tentatively TRBD1 (6 bases). CDR3 size: 12 residues. V lost 5 bases and J lost 7, with 9 bases in between. From germline, CDR1 is MNHEY and CDR2 SMNVEV (reference sequence). The CDR3 spells CASSKQGNIQYF. The covered CDR3 bases are TGTGCCAGCAGTAAACAGGGTAACATT.

Partial CDR3 DNA: TGTGCCAGCAGTACAATAATACAGGTCGGGGAGACC. It is translated as CASSTIIQVGET. The whole CDR3 protein is CASSTIIQVGETQYF. The genes are TRBV25-1 and TRBJ2-5, with D perhaps matching TRBD1 (5 bases). Read sequence stops 3 residues before the CDR3 end, and the germline J gene provides the missing end. V was cut by 5 bases and J by 5 bases, with 18 bases left in between. There are 15 residues in the CDR3. The germline gives CDR1 MGHDK, CDR2 SYGVNS.

This clone was counted many times. The CDR3 protein is CASRSGEETQYF. The CDR3 DNA, read in part, is TGTGCCAGCAGAAGCGGGGAGGAGACC. V is TRBV2 and J is TRBJ2-5; 7 bases are a match to TRBD2. Read data end 3 residues before the CDR3 end; the end is taken from the germline J gene. The V gene end was trimmed by 6 bases and the J gene end by 5 bases; junction bases not matched to a gene: 3. CDR3 size: 12 residues. The germline V gene has CDR1 SNHLY and CDR2 FYNNEI.

This clone was picked up many times. The read comes to an end 3 residues before the CDR3 does, leaving the germline J gene to fill in the end. The rearrangement joins TRBV6-4 to TRBJ2-7; D gene unclear. Trimming left V 3 bases short and J 5 bases short, with 11 bases between. This CDR3 comprises 13 residues. CDR1 is MRHNA and CDR2 is SNTAGT in the germline V gene. The DNA read from the CDR3 is TGTGCCAGCAGTGAGACTCCGCAGCACGAG. This gives the protein CASSETPQHE. The complete CDR3 reads CASSETPQHEQYF.

This clone was counted many times. In the same sample, other DNA sequences code for this CDR3. The DNA read from the CDR3 is TGCGCCAGCAGCCAGACTAGCGGGAGCTACAATGAG. Its translation is CASSQTSGSYNE. The CDR3 in its entirety is CASSQTSGSYNEQFF. V and J are TRBV5-1 and TRBJ2-1; 12 bases are shared with TRBD2. The read falls 3 residues short of the CDR3 end, and the missing part is taken from the germline J gene. Germline V gene data show CDR1 as SGHRS and CDR2 as YFSETQ. V lost 4 bases, J lost 3 bases, and 2 bases stayed unmatched. The length of the CDR3 is 15 residues.

For this clone: The read ends 3 residues before the CDR3 terminus; that terminus is restored from the germline J gene. V gene TRBV18 combines with J gene TRBJ2-5; the D is unclear. Trimming left V 2 bases short and J 4 bases short, with 8 bases between. Germline CDR1 reads KGHSH; CDR2 reads LQKENI. The CDR3 sequence is 13 residues long. The CDR3 here is CASSPINTETQYF. CDR3 DNA, as far as it was read: TGTGCCAGCTCACCAATCAACACAGAGACC.